Listed below are T cell receptor beta chains from one sample, sequenced in a study of cytomegalovirus exposure and HLA in healthy donors. Sequencing was performed with immunoSEQ multiplex PCR; in TCRdb, only in-frame clones are kept and a portion is missing. In the table there are 150,000 to 200,000 clones, roughly 77% of which are singletons. The sequenced sample consisted of PBMCs. The receptors were gathered from a woman aged 18-35 years in good health and CMV-seronegative. Each CDR3 is given with its conserved first and last residue. D genes are given only for firm matches.

cdr3_aa d_call j_call cdr3_length v_call
CATSRVLTSGYQETQYF TRBD2 TRBJ2-5 17 TRBV15
CASSLNSRSYEQYF . TRBJ2-7 14 TRBV27
CSVRVWTGTGSYEQYF TRBD1 TRBJ2-7 16 TRBV29-1
CAISESPGQGGEQFF TRBD1 TRBJ2-1 15 TRBV10-3
CASSDPGQVANEQFF TRBD1 TRBJ2-1 15 TRBV6-1
CASGQGLYEQYF TRBD1 TRBJ2-7 12 TRBV7-9
CASSPDRAQIEQYF TRBD1 TRBJ2-7 14 TRBV5-1
CASSRTTGEADTQYF TRBD1 TRBJ2-3 15 TRBV7-9
CASWGRGPGYGYTF . TRBJ1-2 14 TRBV6-5
CASSPLTEAFF . TRBJ1-1 11 TRBV6-1